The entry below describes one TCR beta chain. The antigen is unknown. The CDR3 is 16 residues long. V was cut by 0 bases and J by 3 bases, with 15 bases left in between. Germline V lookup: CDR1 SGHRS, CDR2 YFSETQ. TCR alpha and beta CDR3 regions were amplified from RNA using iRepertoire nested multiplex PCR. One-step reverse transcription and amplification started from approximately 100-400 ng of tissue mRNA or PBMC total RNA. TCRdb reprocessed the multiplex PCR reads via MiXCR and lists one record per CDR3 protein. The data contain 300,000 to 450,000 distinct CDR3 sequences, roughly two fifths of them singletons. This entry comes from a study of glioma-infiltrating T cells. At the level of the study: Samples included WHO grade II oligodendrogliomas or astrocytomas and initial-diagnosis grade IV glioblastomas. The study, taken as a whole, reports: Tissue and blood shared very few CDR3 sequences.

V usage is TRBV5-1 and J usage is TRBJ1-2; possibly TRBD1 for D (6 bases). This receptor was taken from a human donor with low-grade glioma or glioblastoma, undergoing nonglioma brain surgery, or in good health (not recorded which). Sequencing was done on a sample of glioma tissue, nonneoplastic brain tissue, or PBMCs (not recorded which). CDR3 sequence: CASSLAGSRGDYGYTF. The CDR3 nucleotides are TGCGCCAGCAGCTTGGCGGGGAGCAGGGGCGACTATGGCTACACCTTC.